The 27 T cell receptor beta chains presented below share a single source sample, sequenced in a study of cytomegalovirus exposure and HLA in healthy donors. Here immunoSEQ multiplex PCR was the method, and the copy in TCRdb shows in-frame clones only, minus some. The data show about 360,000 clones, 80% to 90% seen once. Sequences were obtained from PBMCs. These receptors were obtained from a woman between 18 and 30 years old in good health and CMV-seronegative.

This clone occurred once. The CDR3 DNA sequence: TGCGCCAGCAGCCAGGAAACCCCCCGGGTCGGGAACACTGAAGCTTTCTTT. It encodes CASSQETPRVGNTEAFF. The V gene is TRBV4-1, the J gene TRBJ1-1; D not resolved. This CDR3 contains 17 residues. From germline, CDR1 is MGHRA and CDR2 YSYEKL. Trimming removed 3 bases from V and 1 base from J, with 18 bases in between.

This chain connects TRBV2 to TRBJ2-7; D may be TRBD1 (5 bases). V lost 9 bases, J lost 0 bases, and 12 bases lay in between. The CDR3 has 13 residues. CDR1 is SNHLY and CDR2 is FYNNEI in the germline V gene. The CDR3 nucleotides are TGTGCCAGGGGGCGGCAAACCTCCTACGAGCAGTACTTC. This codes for CARGRQTSYEQYF.

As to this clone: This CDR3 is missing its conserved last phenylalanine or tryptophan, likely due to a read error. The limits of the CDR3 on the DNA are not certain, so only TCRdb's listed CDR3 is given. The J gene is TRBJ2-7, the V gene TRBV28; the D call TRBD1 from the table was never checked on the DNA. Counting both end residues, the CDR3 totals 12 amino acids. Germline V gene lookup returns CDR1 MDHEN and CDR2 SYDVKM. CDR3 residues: CASSKQGARVSS.

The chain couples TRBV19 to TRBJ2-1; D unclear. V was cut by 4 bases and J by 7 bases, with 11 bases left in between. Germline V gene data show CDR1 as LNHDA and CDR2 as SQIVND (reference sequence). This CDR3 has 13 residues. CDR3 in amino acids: CASSTNLMNEQFF. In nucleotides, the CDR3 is TGTGCCAGTAGTACAAACCTAATGAATGAGCAGTTCTTC.

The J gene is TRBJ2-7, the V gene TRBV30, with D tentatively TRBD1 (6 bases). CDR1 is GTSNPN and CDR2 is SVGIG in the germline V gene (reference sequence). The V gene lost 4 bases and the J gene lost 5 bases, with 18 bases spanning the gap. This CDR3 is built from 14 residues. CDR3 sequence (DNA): TGTGCCTGGAAATGGGCCAGGGGCCCCGACGAGCAGTACTTC. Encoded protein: CAWKWARGPDEQYF.

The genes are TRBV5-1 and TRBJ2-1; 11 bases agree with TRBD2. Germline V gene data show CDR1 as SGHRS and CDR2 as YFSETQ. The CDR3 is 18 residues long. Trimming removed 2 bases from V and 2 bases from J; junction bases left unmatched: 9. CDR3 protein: CASSFGRLGLAAYNEQFF. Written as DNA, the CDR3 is TGCGCCAGCAGCTTTGGGCGGTTGGGACTAGCGGCCTACAATGAGCAGTTCTTC.

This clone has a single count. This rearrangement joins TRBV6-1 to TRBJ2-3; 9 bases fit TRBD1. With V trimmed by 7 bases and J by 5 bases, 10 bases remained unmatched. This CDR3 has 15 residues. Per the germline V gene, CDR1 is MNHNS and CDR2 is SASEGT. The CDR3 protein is CASTGGDREGDTQYF. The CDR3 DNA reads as TGTGCCAGCACCGGAGGGGACAGGGAAGGAGATACGCAGTATTTT.

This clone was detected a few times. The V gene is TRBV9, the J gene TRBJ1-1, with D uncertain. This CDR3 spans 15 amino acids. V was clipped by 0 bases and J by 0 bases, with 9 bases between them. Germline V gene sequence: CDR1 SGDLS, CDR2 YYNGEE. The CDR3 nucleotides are TGTGCCAGCAGCGTAGAGTCACTTATGAACACTGAAGCTTTCTTT. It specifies CASSVESLMNTEAFF.

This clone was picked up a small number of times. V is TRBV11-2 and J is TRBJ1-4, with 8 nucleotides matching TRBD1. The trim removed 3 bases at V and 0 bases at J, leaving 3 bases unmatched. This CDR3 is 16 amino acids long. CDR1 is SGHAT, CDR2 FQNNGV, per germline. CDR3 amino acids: CASSLVTGATNEKLFF. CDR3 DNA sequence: TGTGCCAGCAGCTTGGTGACAGGGGCAACTAATGAAAAACTGTTTTTT.

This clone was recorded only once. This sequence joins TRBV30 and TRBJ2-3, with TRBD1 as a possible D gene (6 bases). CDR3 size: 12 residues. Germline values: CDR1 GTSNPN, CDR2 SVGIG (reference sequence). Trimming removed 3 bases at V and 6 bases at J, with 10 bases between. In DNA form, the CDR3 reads TGTGCCTGGAGCGCAGGGGCTGATACGCAGTATTTT. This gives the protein CAWSAGADTQYF.

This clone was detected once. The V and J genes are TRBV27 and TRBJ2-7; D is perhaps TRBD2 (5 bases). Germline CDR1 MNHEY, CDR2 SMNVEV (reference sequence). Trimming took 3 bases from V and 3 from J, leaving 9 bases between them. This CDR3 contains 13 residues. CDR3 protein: CASSFLRDYEQYF. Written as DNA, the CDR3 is TGTGCCAGCAGTTTTTTGAGGGACTACGAGCAGTACTTC.

The DNA for the CDR3 is TGTGCCAGCATCCCCCCGACAGGGGCAGGGTACGAGCAGTACTTC. Protein product: CASIPPTGAGYEQYF. The chain uses TRBV2 and TRBJ2-7; 8 bases line up with TRBD1. Germline V gives CDR1 SNHLY, CDR2 FYNNEI. With V trimmed by 7 bases and J by 4 bases, 12 bases remained unmatched. The CDR3 consists of 15 residues.

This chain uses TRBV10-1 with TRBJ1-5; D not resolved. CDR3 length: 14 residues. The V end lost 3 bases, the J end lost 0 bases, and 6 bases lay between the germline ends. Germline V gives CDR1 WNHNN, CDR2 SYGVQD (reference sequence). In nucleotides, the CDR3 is TGCGCCAGCAGTGAATACGGTAGCAATCAGCCCCAGCATTTT. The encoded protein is CASSEYGSNQPQHF.

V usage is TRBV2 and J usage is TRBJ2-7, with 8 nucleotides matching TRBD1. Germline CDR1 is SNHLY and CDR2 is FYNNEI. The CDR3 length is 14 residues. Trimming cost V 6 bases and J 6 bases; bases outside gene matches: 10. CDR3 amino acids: CASSLDRGGSEQYF. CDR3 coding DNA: TGTGCCAGCAGCCTAGACAGGGGAGGCTCCGAGCAGTACTTC.

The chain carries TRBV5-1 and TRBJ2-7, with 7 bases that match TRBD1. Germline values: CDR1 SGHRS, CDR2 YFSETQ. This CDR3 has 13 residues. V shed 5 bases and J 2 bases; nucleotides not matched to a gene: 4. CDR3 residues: CASRGDSTYEQYF. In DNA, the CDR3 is TGCGCCAGCAGAGGGGACAGCACCTACGAGCAGTACTTC.

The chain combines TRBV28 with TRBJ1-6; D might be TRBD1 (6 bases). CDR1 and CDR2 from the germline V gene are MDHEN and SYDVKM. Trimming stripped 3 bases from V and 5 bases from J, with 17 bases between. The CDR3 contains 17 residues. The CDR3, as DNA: TGTGCCAGCAGTTTCGGACATTACAGGGAAAATAATTCACCCCTCCACTTT. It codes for CASSFGHYRENNSPLHF.

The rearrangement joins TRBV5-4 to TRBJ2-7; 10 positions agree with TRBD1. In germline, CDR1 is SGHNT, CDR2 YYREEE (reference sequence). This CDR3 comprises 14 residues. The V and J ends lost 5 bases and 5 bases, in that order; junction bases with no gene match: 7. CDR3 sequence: CASRADRGPNEQYF. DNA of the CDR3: TGTGCCAGCAGAGCTGACAGGGGGCCTAACGAGCAGTACTTC.

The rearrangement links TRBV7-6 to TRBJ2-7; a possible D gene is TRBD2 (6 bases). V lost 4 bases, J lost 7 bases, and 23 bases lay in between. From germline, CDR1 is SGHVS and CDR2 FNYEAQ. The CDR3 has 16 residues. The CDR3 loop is CASSSARRDPPGEQYF. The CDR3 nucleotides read TGTGCCAGCAGCTCAGCGCGGAGGGATCCACCAGGGGAGCAGTACTTC.

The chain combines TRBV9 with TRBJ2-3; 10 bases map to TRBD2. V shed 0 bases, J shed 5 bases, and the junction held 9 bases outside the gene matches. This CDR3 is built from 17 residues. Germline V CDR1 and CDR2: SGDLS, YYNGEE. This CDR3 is CASSVDPSGRAGDTQYF. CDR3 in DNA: TGTGCCAGCAGCGTAGACCCCAGCGGGAGGGCGGGAGATACGCAGTATTTT.

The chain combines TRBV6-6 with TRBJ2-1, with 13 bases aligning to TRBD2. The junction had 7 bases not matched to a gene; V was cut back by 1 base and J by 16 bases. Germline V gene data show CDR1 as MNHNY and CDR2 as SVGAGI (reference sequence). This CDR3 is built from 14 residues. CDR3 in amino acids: CASSYWTSGGREFF. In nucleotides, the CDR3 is TGTGCCAGCAGTTACTGGACTAGCGGGGGCCGGGAATTCTTC.

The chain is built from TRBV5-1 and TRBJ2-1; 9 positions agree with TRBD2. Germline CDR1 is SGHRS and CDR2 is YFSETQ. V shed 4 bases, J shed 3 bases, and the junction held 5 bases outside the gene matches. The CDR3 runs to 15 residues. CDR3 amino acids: CASSLAGTSYNEQFF. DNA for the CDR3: TGCGCCAGCAGCCTAGCGGGGACTAGCTACAATGAGCAGTTCTTC. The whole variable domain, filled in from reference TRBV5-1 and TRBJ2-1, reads KAGVTQTPRYLIKTRGQQVTLSCSPISGHRSVSWYQQTPGQGLQFLFEYFSETQRNKGNFPGRFSGRQFSNSRSEMNVSTLELGDSALYLCASSLAGTSYNEQFFGPGTRLTVL.

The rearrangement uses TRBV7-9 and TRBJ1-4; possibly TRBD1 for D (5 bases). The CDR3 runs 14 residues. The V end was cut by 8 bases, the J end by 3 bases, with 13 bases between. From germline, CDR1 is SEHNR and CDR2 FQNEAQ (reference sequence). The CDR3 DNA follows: TGTGCCAGCGTCCCGTGGGGGGCTAATGAAAAACTGTTTTTT. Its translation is CASVPWGANEKLFF.

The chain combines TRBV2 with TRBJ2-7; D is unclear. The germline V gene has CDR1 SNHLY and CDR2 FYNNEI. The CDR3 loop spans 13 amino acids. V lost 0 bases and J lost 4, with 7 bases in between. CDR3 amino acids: CASSEAQVYEQYF. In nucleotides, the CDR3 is TGTGCCAGCAGTGAAGCCCAGGTATACGAGCAGTACTTC. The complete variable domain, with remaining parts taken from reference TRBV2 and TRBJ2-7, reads EPEVTQTPSHQVTQMGQEVILRCVPISNHLYFYWYRQILGQKVEFLVSFYNNEISEKSEIFDDQFSVERPDGSNFTLKIRSTKLEDSAMYFCASSEAQVYEQYFGPGTRLTVT.

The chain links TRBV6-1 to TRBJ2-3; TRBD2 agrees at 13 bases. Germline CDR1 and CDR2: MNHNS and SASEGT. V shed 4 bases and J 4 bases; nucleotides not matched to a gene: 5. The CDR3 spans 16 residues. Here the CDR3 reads CASSALLAGGPDTQYF. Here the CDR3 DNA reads TGTGCCAGCAGTGCCCTACTAGCGGGGGGGCCAGATACGCAGTATTTT.

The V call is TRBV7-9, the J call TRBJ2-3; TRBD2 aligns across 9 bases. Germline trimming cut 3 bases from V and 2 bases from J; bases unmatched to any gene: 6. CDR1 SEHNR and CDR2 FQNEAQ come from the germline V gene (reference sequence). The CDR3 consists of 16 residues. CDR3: CASSFLAGYITDTQYF. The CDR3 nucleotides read TGTGCCAGCAGCTTCCTAGCGGGGTATATCACAGATACGCAGTATTTT.

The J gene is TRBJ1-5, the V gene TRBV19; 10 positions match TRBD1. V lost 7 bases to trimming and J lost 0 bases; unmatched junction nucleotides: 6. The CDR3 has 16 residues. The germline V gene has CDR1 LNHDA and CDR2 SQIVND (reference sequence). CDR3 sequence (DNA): TGTGCCAGTACTGGGACAGGGGTAATTAGCAATCAGCCCCAGCATTTT. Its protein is CASTGTGVISNQPQHF.

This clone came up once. CDR3 coding DNA: TGCAGCGTGAGCCGGGACAGGGTCAATGAGCAGTTCTTC. This encodes CSVSRDRVNEQFF. The chain has TRBV29-1 and TRBJ2-1, with 9 bases identical to TRBD1. Germline V gene sequence: CDR1 SQVTM, CDR2 ANQGSEA. The J segment lost 6 bases and the V segment lost 6 bases, leaving 6 bases of the junction unmatched. CDR3 size: 13 residues.